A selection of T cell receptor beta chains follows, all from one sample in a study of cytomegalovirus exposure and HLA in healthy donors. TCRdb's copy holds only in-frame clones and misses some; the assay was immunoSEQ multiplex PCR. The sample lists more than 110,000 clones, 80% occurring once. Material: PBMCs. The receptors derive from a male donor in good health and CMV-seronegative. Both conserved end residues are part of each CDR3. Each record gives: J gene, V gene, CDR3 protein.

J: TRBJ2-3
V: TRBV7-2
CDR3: CASSFFPADTQYF

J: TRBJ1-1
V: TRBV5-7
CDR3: CASSGGPEAFF

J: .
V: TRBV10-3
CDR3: CAISEGRVTEQYF

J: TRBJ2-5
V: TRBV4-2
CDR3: CASSQGTGRETQYF

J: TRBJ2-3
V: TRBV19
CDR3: CASSMVLAGTDTQYF

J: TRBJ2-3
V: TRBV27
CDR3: CASSPLKIAGISTDTQYF

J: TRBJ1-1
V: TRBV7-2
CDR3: CASSPGGALEAFF

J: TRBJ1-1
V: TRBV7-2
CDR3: CASRLSEVVGAFF

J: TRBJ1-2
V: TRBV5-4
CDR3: CASSFQGSNYGYTF

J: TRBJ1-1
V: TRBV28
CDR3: CASSPRSLTGGVNTEAFF

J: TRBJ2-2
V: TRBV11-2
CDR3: CASNPTAGGYTGELFF

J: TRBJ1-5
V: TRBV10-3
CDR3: CAISEGQSGNQPQHF

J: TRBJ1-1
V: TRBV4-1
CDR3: CASSFPGGTEAFF

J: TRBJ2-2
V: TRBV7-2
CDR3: CASSQTDGNTGELFF

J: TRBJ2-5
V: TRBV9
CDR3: CASSVGTGVMQETQYF

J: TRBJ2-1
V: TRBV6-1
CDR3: CASSAWLAGGINEQFF

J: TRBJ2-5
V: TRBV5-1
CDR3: CASSLELAAIETQYF

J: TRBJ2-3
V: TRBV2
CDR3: CASRADTDTQYF

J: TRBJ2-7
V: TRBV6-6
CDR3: CASSYSRWNEQYF

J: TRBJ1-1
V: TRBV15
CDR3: CATSRDRNTEAFF

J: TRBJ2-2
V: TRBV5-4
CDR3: CASSLIDSYGTGELFF

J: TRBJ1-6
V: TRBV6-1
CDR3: CASRDRVTYNSPLHF

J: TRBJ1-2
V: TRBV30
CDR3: CAWINRVGYTF

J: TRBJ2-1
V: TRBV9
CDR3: CASSVGLLAGVNEQFF

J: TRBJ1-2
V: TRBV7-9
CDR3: CASSLESRREAYGYTF

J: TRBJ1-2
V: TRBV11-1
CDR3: CASSTGKGLGNYGYTF

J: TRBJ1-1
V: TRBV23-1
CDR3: CASSQYETEAFF

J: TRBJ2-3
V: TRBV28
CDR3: CASRVTGSGTDTQYF

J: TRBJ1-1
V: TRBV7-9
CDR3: CASSSLGRSLAEAFF

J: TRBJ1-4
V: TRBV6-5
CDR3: CASSSAGGLEKLFF

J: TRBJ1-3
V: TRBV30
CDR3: CAWSEQGGNTIYF

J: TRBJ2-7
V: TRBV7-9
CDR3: CASSREVYEQYF

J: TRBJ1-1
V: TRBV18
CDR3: CASSPPNAGGGEAFF

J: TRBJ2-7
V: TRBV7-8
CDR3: CASSSLRSGYEQYF

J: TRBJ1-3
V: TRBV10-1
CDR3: CASSEGVSSGNTIYF

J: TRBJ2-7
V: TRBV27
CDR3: CASSPGGTGSYEQYF

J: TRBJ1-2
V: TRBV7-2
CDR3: CASIEPGTRGYTF

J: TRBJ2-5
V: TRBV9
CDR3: CASSVNPEETQYF

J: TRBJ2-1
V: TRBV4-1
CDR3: CASSQDRLVGYNEQFF

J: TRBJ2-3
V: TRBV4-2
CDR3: CASSQGARGKPDTQYF

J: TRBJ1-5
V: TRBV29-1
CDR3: CSVGGGYQPQHF